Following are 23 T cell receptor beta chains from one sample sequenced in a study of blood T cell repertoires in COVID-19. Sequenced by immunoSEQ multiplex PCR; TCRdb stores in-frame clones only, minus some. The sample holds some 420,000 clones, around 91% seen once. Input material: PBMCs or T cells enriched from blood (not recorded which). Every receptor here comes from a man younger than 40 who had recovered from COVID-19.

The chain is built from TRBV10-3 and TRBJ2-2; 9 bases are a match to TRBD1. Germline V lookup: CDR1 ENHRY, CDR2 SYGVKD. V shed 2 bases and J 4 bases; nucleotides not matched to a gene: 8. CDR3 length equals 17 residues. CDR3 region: CAISEVPQGAGTGELFF. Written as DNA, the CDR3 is TGTGCCATCAGTGAGGTACCACAGGGGGCAGGCACCGGGGAGCTGTTTTTT.

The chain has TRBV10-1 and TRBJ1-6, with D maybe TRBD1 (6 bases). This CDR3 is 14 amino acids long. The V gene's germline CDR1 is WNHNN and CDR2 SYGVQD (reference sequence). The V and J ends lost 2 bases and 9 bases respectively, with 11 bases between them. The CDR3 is CASSETGSGSPLHF. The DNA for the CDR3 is TGCGCCAGCAGTGAGACAGGGTCTGGTTCACCCCTCCACTTT.

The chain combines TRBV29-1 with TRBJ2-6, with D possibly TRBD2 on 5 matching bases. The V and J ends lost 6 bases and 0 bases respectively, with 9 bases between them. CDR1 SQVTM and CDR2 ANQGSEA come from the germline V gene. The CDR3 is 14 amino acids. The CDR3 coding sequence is TGCAGCGTCACAGACTACTCTGGGGCCAACGTCCTGACTTTC. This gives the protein CSVTDYSGANVLTF.

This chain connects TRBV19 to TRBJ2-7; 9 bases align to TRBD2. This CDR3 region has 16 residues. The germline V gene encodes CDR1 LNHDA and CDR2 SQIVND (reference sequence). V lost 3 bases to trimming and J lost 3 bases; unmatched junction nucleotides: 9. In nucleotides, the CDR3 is TGTGCCAGTAGTATTCAACCAAATAGCGGGGGCTACGAGCAGTACTTC. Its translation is CASSIQPNSGGYEQYF.

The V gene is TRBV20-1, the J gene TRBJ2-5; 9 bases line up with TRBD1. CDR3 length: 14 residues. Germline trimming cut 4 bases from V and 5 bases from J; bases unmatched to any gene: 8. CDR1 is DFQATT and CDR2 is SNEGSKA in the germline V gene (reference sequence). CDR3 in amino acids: CSANDRTGAETQYF. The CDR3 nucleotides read TGCAGTGCTAATGATAGGACAGGGGCTGAGACCCAGTACTTC.

CDR3 region: CASSAPSGQPYEQFF. The CDR3 coding sequence is TGTGCCAGCAGCGCACCCTCGGGACAGCCATATGAGCAGTTCTTC. The rearrangement links TRBV11-3 to TRBJ2-1; 7 bases align to TRBD1. Looked up from germline, CDR1 is SGHNT and CDR2 is YENEEA. There are 15 residues in the CDR3. V was pared by 5 bases and J by 8 bases, with 12 bases of the junction left unmatched.

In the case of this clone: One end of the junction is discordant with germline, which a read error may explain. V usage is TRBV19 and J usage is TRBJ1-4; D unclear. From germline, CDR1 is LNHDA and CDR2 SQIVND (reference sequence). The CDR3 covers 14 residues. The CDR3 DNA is TGTGCCAGTAATATACCGGGAAACCACGAAAAACTGTTTTTT. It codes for CASNIPGNHEKLFF.

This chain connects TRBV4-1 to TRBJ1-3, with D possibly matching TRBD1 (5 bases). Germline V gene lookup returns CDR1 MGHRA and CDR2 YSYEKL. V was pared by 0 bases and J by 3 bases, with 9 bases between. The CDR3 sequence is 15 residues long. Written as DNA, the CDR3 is TGCGCCAGCAGCCAAGATCTAGGGGTTGGAAACACCATATATTTT. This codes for CASSQDLGVGNTIYF.

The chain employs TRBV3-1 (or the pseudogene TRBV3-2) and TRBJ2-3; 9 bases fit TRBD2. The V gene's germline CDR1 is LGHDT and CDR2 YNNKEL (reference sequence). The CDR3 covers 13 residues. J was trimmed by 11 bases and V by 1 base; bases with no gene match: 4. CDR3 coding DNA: TGTGCCAGCAGCCAAGTAGCTAGCGGGAAGCAGTATTTT. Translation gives CASSQVASGKQYF.

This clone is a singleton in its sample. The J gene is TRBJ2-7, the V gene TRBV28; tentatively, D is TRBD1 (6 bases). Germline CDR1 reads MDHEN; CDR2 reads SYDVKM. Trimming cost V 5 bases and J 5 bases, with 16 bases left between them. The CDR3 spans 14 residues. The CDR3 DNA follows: TGTGCCAGCAGTAACTGGGACATTGTCCACGAGCAGTACTTC. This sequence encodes CASSNWDIVHEQYF.

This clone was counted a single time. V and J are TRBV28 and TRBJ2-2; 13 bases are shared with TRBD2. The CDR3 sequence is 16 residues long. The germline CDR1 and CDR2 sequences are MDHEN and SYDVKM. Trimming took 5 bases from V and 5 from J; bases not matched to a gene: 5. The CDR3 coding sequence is TGTGCCAGCAGTGGAGGACTAGCGGGAGTTACCGGGGAGCTGTTTTTT. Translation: CASSGGLAGVTGELFF.

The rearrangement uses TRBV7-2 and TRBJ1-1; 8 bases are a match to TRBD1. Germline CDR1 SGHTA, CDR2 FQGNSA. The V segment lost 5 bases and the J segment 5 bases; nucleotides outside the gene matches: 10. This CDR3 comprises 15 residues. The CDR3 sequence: CASSAFTTGGTEAFF. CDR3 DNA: TGTGCCAGCAGCGCCTTCACCACAGGGGGGACTGAAGCTTTCTTT.

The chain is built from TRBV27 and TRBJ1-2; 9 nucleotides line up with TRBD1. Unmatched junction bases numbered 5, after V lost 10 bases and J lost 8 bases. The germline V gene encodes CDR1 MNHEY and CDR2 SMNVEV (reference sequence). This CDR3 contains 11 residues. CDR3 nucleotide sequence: TGTGCCACACAGGGGGCATGGGGCTACACCTTC. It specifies CATQGAWGYTF.

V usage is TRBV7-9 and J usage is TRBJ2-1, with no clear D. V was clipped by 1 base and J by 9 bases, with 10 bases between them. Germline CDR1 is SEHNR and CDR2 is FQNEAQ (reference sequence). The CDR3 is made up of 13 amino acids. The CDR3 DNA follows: TGTGCCAGCAGCTTAGGTGAAGTGAGTGAGCAGTTCTTC. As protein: CASSLGEVSEQFF.

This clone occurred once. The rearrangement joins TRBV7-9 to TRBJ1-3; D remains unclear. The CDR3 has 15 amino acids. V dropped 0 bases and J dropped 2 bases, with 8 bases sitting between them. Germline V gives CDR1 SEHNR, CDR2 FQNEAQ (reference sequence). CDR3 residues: CASSLARGTGNTIYF. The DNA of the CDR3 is TGTGCCAGCAGCTTAGCTAGAGGAACTGGAAACACCATATATTTT.

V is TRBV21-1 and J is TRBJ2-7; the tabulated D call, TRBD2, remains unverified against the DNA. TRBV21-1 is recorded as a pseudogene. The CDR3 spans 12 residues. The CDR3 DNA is TGTGCCAGCTCCGGGGGATCCTACGAGCAGTACTTC. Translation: CASSGGSYEQYF.

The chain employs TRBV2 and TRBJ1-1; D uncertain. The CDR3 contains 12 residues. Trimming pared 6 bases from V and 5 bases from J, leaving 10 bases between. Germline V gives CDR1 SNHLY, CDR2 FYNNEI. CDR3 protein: CASSPGSTEAFF. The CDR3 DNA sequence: TGTGCCAGCAGCCCGGGGAGTACTGAAGCTTTCTTT.

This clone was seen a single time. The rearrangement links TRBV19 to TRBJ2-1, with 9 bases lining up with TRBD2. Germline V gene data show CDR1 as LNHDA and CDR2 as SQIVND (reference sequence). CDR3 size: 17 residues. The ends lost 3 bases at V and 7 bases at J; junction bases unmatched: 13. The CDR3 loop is CASSMVIAGVGLNEQFF. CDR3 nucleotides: TGTGCCAGTAGTATGGTAATAGCGGGGGTAGGGTTGAATGAGCAGTTCTTC.

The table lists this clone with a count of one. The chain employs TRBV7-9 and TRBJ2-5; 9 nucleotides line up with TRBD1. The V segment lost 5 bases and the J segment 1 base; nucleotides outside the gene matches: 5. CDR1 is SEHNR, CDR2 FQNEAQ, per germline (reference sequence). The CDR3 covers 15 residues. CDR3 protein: CASSPGQGRQETQYF. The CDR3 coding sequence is TGTGCCAGCAGCCCGGGACAGGGTCGCCAAGAGACCCAGTACTTC.

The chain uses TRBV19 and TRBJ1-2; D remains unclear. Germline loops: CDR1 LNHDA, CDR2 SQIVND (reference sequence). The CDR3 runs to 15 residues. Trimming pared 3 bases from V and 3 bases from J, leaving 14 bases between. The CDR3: CASSIEGNGYYGYTF. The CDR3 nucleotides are TGTGCCAGTAGTATCGAGGGAAATGGATACTATGGCTACACCTTC.

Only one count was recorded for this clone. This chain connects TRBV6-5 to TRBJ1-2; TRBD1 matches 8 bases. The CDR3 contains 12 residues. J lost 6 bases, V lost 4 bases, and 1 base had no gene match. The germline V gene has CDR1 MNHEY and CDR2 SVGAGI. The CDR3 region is CASSSGGHGYTF. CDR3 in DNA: TGTGCCAGCAGTTCAGGGGGCCATGGCTACACCTTC.

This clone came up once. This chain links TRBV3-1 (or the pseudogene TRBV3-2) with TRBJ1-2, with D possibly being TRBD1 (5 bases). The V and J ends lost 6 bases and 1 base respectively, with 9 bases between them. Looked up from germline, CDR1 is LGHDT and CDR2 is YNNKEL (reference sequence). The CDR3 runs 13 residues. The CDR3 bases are TGTGCCAGCAGTCTACAGGTTAACTATGGCTACACCTTC. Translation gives CASSLQVNYGYTF.

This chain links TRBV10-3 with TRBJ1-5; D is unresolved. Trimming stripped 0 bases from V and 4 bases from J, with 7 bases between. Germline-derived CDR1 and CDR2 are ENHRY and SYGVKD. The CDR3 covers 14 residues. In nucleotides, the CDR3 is TGTGCCATCAGTGAGTCGTCAGGAAATCAGCCCCAGCATTTT. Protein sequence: CAISESSGNQPQHF.